This T cell receptor (beta chain) emerged from a study of CD8+ T cells in alopecia areata. This CDR3 is 14 amino acids long. V lost 6 bases to trimming and J lost 5 bases, with 16 bases between them. The germline V gene has CDR1 LGHNA and CDR2 YNFKEQ. Reverse transcription of extracted RNA yielded cDNA, which provided the sequencing template. Assay: immunoSEQ multiplex PCR; the TCRdb copy retains only in-frame clones and omits some. The sample records around 100,000 clones, roughly 50% being singletons. General study points: Resident alphabeta T-cell populations of normal skin are likewise subject to sequencing in scalp samples. Compared with mice, patients displayed less clear TCR sharing, possibly for HLA-related reasons.

A remark on this clone: Its antigen is not known.

Indicated treatment: oral pan-JAK inhibitor, 5-10 mg twice daily. Sequenced material: CD8+ T cells sorted from blood, taken at week 24, from a patient treated with tofacitinib. V is TRBV4-2 and J is TRBJ2-5, with D maybe TRBD2 (6 bases). This receptor was identified in a human donor with alopecia areata. The CDR3 DNA reads TGTGCCAGCAGTGGGGACTCGGGCGGGGAGACCCAGTACTTC. This translates into CASSGDSGGETQYF.